This T cell receptor (beta chain) was obtained from a study of T cells in Graves' hyperthyroidism and ophthalmopathy. There were TCR beta CDR3 regions amplified from RNA transcripts. RT-PCR in the first round (using the HTBI primer set) targeted the TCR CDR3. MiXCR, run by TCRdb on the multiplex PCR reads, gives a single entry per CDR3 protein. The sample lists about 500,000 distinct CDR3 sequences, about 15% occurring once. V lost 1 base and J lost 3, with 19 bases in between. The CDR3 loop spans 17 amino acids. In germline, CDR1 is SGHTA, CDR2 FQGNSA. Diagnosing involved the use of clinical symptoms, serum thyroxine and TRAb, thyroid ultrasound and orbital computed tomography.

Sample: blood. The rearrangement uses TRBV7-2 and TRBJ2-7; D is possibly TRBD2 (7 bases). The source of this sequence is a woman in her 30s with Graves' ophthalmopathy. CDR3 bases: TGTGCCAGCAGCTTAGAGGGGGATCGGGAGGTCAGCTACGAGCAGTACTTC. Translated: CASSLEGDREVSYEQYF.